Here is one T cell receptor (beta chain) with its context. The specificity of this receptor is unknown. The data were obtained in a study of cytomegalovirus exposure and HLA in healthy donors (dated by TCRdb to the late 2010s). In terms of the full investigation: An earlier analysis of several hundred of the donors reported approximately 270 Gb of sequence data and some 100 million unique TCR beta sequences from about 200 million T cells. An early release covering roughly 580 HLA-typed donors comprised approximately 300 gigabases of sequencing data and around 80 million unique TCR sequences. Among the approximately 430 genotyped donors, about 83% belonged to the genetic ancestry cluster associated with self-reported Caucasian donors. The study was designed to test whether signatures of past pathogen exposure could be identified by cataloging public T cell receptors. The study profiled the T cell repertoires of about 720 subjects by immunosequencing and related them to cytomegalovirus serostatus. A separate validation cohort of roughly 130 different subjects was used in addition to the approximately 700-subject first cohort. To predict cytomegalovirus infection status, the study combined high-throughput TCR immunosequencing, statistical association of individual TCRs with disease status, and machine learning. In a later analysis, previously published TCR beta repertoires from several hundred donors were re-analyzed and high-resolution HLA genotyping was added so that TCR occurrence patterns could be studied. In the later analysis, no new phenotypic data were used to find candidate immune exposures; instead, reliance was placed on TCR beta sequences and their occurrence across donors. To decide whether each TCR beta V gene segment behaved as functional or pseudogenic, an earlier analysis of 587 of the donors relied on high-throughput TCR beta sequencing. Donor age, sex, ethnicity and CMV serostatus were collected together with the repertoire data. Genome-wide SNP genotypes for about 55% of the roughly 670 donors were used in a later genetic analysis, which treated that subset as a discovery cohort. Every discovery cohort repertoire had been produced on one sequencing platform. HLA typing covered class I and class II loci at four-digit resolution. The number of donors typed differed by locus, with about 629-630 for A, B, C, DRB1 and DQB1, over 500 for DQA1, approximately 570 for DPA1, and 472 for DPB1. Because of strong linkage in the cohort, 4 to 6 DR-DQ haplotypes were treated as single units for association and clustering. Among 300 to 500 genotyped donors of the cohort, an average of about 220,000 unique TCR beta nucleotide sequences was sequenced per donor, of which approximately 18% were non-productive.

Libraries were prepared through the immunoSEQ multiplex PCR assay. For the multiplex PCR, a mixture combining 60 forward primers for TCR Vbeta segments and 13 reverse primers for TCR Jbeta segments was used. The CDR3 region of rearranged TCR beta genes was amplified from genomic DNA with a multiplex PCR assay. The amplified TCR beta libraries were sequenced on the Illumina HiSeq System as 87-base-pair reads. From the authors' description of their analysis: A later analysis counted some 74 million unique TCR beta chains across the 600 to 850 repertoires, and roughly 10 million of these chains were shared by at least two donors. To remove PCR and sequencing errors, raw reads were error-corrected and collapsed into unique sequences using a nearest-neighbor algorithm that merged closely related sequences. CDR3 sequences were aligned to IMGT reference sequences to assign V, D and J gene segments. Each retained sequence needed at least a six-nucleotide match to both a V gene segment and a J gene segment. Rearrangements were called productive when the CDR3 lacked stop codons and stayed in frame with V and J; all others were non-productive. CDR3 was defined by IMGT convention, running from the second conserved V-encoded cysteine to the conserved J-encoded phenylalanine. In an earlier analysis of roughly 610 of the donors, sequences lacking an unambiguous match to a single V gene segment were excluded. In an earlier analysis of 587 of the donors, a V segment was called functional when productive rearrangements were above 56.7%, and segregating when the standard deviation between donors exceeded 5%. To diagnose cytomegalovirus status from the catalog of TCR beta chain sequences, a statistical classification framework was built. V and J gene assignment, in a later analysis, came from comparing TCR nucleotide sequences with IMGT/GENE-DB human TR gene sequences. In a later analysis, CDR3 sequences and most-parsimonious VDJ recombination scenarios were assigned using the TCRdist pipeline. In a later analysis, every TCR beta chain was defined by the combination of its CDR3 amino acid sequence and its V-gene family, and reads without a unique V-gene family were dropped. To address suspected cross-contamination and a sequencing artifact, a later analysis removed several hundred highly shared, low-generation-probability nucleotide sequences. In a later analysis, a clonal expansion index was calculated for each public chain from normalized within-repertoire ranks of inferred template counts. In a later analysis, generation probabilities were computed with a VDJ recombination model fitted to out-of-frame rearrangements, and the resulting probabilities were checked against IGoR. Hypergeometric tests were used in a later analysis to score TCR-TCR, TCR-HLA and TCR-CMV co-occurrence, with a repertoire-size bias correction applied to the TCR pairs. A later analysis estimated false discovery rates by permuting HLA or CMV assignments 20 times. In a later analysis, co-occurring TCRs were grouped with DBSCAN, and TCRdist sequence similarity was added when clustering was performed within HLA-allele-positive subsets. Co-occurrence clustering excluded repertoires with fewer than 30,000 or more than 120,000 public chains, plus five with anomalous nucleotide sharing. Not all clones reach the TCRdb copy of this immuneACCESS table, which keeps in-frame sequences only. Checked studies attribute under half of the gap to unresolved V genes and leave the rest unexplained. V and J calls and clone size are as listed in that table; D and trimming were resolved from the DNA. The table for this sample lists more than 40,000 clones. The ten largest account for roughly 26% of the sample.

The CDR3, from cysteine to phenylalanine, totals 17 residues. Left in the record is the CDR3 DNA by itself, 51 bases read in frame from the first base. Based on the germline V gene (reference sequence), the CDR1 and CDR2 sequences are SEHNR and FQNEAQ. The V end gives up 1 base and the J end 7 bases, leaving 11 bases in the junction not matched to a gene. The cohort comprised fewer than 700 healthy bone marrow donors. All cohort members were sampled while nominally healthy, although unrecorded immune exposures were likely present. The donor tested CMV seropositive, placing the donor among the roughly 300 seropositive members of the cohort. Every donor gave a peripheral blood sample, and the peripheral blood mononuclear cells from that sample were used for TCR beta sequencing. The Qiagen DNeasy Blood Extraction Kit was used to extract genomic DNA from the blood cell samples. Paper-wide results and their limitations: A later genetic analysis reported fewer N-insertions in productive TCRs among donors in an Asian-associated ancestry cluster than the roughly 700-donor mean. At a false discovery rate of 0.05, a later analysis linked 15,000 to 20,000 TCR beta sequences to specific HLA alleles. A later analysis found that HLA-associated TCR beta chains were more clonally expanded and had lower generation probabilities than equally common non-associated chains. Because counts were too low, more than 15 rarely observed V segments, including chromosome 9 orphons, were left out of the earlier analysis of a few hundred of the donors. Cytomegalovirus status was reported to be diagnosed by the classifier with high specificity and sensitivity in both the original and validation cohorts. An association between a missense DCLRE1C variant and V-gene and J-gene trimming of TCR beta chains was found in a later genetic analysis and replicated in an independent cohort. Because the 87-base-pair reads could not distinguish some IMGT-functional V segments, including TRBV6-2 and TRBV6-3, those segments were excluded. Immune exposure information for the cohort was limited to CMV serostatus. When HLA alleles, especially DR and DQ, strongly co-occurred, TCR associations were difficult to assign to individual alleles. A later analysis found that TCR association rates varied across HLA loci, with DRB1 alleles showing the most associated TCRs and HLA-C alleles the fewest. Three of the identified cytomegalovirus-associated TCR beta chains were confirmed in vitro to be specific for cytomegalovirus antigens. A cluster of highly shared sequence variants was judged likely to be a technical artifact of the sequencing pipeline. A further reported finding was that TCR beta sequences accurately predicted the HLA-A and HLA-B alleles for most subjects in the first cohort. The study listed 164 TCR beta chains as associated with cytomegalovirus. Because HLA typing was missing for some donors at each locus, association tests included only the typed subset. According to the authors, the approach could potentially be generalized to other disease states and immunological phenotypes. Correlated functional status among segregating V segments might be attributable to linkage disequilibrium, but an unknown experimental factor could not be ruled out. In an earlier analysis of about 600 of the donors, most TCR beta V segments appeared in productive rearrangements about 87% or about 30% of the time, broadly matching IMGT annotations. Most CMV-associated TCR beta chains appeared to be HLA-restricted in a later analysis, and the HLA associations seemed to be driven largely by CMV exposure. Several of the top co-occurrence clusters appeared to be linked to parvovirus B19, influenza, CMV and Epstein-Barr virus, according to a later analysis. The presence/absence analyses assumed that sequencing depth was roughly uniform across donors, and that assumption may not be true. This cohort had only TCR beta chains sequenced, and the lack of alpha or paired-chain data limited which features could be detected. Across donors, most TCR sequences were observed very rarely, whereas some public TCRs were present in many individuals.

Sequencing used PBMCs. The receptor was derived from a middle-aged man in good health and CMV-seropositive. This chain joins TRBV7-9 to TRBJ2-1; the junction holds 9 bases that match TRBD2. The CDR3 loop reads CASSLGISGSAVNEQFF. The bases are TGTGCCAGCAGCTTAGGAATTAGCGGGAGTGCCGTTAATGAGCAGTTCTTC.